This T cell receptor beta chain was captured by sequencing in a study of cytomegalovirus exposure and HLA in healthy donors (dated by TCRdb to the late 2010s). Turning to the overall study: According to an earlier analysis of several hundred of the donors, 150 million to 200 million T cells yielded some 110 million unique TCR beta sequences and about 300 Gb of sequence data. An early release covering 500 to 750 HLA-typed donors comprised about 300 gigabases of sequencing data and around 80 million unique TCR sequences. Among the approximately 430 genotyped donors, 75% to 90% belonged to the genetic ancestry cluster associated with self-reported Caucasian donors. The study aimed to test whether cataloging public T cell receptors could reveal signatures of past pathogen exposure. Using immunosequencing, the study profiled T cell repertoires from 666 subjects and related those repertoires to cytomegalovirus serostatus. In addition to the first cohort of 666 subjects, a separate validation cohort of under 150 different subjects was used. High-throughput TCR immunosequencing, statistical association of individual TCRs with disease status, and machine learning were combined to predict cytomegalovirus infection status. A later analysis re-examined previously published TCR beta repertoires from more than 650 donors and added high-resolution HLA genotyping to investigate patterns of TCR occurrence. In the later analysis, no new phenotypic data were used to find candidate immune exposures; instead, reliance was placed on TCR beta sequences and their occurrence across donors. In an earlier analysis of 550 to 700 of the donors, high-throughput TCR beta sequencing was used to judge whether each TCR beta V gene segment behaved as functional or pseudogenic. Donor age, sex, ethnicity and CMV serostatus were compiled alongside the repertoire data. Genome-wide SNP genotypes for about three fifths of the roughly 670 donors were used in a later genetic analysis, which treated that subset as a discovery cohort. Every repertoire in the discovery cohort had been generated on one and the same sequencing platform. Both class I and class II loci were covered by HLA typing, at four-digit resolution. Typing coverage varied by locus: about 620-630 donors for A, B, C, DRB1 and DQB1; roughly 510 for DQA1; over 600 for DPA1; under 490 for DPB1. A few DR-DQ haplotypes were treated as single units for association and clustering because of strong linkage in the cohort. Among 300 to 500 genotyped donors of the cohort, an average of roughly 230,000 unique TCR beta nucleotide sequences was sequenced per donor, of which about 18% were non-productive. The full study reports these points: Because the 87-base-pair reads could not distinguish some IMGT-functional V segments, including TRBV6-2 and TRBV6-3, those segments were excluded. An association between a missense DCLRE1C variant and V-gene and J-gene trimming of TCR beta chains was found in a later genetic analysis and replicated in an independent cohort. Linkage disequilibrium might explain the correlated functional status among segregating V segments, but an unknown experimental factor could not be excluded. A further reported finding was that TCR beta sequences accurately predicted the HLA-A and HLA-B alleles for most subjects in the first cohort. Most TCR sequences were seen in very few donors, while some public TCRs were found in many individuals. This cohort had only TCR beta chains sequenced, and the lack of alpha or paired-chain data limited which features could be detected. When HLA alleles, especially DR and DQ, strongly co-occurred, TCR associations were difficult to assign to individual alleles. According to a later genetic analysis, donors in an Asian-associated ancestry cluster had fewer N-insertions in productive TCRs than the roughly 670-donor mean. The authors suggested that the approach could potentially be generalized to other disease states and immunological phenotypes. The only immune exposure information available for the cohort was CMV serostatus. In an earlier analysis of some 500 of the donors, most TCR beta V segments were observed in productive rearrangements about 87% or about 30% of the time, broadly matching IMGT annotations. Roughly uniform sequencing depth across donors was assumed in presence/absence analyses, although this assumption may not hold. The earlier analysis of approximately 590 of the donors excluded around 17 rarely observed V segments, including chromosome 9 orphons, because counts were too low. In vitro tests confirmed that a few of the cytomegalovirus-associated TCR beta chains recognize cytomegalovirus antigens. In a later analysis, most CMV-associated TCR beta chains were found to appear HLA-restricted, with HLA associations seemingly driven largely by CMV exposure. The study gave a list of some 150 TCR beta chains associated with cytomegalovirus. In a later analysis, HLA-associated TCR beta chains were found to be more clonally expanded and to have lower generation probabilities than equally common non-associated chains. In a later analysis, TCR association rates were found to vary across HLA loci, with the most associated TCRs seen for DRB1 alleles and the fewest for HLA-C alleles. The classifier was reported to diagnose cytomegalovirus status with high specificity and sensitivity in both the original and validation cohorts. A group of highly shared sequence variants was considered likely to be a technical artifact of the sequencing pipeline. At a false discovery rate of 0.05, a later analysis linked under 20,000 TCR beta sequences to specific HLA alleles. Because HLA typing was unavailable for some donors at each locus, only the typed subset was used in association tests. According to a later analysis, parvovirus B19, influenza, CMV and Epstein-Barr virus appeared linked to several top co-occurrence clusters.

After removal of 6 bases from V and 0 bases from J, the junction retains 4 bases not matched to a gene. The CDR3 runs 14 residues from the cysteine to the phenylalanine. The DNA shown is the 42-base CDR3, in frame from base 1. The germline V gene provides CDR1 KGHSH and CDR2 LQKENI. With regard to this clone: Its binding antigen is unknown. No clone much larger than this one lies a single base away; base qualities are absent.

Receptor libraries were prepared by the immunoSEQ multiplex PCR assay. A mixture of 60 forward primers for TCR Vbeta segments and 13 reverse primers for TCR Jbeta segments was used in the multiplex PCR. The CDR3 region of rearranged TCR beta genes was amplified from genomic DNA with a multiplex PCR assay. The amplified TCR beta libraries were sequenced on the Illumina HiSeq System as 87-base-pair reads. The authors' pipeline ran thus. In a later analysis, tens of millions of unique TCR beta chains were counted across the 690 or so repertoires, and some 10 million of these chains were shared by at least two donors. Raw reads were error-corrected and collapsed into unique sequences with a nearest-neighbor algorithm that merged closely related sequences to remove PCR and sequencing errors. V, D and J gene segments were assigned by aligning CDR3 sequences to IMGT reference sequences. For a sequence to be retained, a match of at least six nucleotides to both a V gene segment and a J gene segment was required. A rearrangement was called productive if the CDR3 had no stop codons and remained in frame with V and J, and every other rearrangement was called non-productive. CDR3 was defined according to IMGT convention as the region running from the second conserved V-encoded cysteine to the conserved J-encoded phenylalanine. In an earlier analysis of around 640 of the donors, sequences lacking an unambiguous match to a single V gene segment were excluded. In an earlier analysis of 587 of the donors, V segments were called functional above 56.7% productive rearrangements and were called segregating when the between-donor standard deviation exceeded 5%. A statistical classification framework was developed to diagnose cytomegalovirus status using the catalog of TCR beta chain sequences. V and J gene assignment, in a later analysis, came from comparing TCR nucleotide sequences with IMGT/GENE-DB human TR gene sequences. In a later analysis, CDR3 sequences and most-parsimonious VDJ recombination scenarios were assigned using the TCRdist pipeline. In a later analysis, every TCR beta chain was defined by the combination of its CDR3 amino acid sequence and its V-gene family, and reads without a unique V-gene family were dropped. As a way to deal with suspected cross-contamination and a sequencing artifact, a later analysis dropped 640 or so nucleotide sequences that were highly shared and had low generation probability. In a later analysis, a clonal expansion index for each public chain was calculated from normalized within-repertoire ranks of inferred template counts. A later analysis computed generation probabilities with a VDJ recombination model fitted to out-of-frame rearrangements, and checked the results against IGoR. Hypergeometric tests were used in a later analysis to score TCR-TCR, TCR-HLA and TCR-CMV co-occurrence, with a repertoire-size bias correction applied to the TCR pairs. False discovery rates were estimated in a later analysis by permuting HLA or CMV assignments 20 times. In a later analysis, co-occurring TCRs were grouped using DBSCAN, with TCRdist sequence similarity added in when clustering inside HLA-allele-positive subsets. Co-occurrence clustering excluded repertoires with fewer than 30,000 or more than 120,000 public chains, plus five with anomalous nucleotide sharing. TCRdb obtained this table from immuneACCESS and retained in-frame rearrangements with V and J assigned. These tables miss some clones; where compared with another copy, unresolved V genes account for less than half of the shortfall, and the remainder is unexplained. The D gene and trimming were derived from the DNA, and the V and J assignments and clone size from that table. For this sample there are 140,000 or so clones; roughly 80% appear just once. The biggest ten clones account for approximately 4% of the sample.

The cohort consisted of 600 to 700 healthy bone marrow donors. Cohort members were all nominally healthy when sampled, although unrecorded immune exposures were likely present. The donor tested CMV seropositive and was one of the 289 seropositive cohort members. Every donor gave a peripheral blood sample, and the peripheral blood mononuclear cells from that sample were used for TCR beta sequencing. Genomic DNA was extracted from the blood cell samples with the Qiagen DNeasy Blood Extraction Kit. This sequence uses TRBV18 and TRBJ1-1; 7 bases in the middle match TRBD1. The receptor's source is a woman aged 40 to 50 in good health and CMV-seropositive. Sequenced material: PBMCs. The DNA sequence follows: TGTGCCAGCTCGGGACAGCCTATGAACACTGAAGCTTTCTTT. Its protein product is CASSGQPMNTEAFF.